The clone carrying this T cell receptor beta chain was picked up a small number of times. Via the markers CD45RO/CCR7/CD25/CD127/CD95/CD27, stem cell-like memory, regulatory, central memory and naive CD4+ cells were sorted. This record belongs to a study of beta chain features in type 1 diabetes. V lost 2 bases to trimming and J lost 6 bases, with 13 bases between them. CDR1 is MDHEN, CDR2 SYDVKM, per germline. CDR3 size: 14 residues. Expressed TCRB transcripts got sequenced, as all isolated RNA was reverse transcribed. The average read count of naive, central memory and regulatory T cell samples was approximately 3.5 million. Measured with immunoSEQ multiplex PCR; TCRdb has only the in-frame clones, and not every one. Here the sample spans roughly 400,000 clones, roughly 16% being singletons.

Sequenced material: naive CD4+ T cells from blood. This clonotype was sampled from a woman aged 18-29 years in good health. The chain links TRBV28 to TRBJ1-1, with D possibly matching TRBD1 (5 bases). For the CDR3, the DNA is TGTGCCAGCAGTTTAAGCAGGGAGGGTGCTGAAGCTTTCTTT. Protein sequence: CASSLSREGAEAFF.